Listed below are T cell receptor beta chains from one sample, sequenced in a study of blood T cell repertoires in COVID-19. Only in-frame clones appear in the TCRdb table, and some are missing; sequencing was by immunoSEQ multiplex PCR. The sample lists under 350,000 clones; roughly 85% were seen once. The source material was peripheral blood. These receptors were taken from a human donor in a cohort sampled during active COVID-19. CDR3s leave out the opening cysteine and the closing phenylalanine or tryptophan.

j_call,v_call,cdr3_aa
TRBJ2-7,TRBV6-5,ASSPMQRGSYEQY
TRBJ1-1,TRBV5-1,ASSLARTVLNTEAF
TRBJ2-4,TRBV7-9,ASSLPSAKNIQY
TRBJ1-5,TRBV4-1,ASSQEAGDGNQPQH
TRBJ2-7,TRBV2,ASMPGQGISIAPYEQY
TRBJ1-1,TRBV20-1,SAFLFDEAF
TRBJ2-2,TRBV24-1,ATTRQGRGGELF
TRBJ1-5,TRBV27,ASSPKTSNQPQH
TRBJ1-5,TRBV5-6,ASSPGTDDQPQH
TRBJ1-6,TRBV19,ASSIAGQRNSPLH
TRBJ2-5,TRBV27,ASSFGGAVQTQY
TRBJ2-3,TRBV4-1,ASSQEGSGVATDTQY
TRBJ1-2,TRBV5-8,ASSSDRIYGYT
TRBJ1-5,TRBV7-8,ASSLPGQGIPYSNQPQH
TRBJ2-1,TRBV19,ASMLAGIGSYNEQF
TRBJ1-2,TRBV3-1/TRBV3-2,ASSQALPGQGGNYGYT
TRBJ1-1,TRBV5-1,ASSPGWAEAF
TRBJ1-3,TRBV5-1,ATKLGNTIY
TRBJ2-7,TRBV6-8,ASSYKRGDSYEQY
TRBJ1-5,TRBV24-1,ATSDTQGLGNQPQH
TRBJ1-5,TRBV7-3,ASAPGRNQPQH
TRBJ1-1,TRBV7-9,ASSLGSSTEGNTEAF
TRBJ2-6,TRBV28,ASRTTGAGANVLT
TRBJ1-1,TRBV19,ASSTQTGNTEAF
TRBJ2-6,TRBV6-1,ASSVMGGAPGANVLT
TRBJ1-3,TRBV30,AWSVFGQESGNTIY
TRBJ1-1,TRBV5-1,ASSLAGTGVHTEAF
TRBJ1-4,TRBV4-2,ASSHPMDRGNEKLF
TRBJ2-3,TRBV6-5,ASSPRDSGTDTQY
TRBJ1-2,TRBV15,ATSSPRTGNYGYT
TRBJ2-1,TRBV4-2,ASSRPRDEQF
TRBJ1-2,TRBV4-2,ASSQESSGDYGYT
TRBJ2-1,TRBV20-1,SASRSLAGSSYNEQF
TRBJ2-1,TRBV3-1/TRBV3-2,ASSPWTSGGEQF
TRBJ1-6,TRBV7-2,ASSLLGSFSPLH
TRBJ2-7,TRBV2,ASSEQGYEQY
TRBJ2-1,TRBV14,ASSRIPKGLAGEEQF
TRBJ1-2,TRBV29-1,SVGDRGYGYT
TRBJ1-1,TRBV6-1,ASSELSVGTEAF
TRBJ2-2,TRBV5-1,ASSLAGGAGELF
TRBJ1-2,TRBV12-3/TRBV12-4,ASSTGQYYGYT
TRBJ1-2,TRBV4-1,ASSQIKGMWGYT
TRBJ1-1,TRBV19,ASRGSSTGRSEAF
TRBJ2-7,TRBV6-6,ASRPRQKAYEQY
TRBJ1-3,TRBV2,ASSGVSGSGNTIY